This section outlines one T cell receptor (beta chain) sequence together with its context. What it binds is not known. This record belongs to a study of response to subunit inactivated influenza vaccine. V was shortened by 1 base and J by 5 bases, with 11 bases between the two germline ends. CDR1 and CDR2 (germline): MNHEY, SVGEGT. The CDR3 covers 14 residues. TCRdb reprocessed the RT-PCR reads with MiXCR, giving one entry per CDR3 protein. This table has 400,000 to 650,000 distinct CDR3 sequences, approximately 7.8% appearing once. Study-wide findings and caveats: Authors suggested that a seasonal influenza vaccination recruits few new T cells each time.

Sequenced material: PBMCs from blood, taken around 25 months after vaccination. This TCR came from a man between 50 and 69 years old who received an inactivated influenza vaccine. The chain has TRBV6-2 or TRBV6-3 and TRBJ1-1; D may be TRBD1 (5 bases). In DNA form, the CDR3 reads TGTGCCAGCAGTTACTACGGCAGGGAAACTGAAGCTTTCTTT. It is translated as CASSYYGRETEAFF.